This T cell receptor (beta chain) was sequenced for a study of radiotherapy plus CTLA-4 blockade in lung cancer. Turning to the study itself: Objective responses occurred in 18% of patients; around 31% had disease control.

Regarding the study as a whole: Radiotherapy with ipilimumab was followed by blood expansion of tumor-derived clones.

Regarding this clone: The antigen is not known.

This CDR3 has 14 residues. In germline, CDR1 is ENHRY, CDR2 SYGVKD. J gave up 3 bases and V 10 bases, and 7 bases lay outside the gene matches. This table comes from immunoSEQ multiplex PCR, and its TCRdb copy is limited to in-frame clones, with some not included. The sample holds around 80,000 clones, around 76% seen once. The starting material was peripheral blood, obtained from a patient treated with radiotherapy plus ipilimumab. V and J are TRBV10-3 and TRBJ2-1, with 9 bases that match TRBD1. This clonotype was obtained from a human donor with non-small cell lung cancer whose response to radiotherapy plus ipilimumab could not be evaluated. Some clones in this sample may be carry-over from other donors' samples. The chain's CDR3 is CATGQGTDYNEQFF. In DNA, the CDR3 is TGTGCCACCGGACAGGGGACTGACTACAATGAGCAGTTCTTC.